This T cell receptor beta chain was found in a study of blood T cells in healthy people across ages. The germline V and J ends were trimmed by 0 bases and 7 bases, with 11 bases remaining between them. Germline loops: CDR1 MNHEY, CDR2 SVGAGI. This CDR3 is built from 14 residues. This clonotype has more than one count but fewer than ten. A sample-barcoded 5' primer and a J-beta primer mix were used in a second PCR of about 7 to 12 cycles. TCRdb independently ran MiXCR on the 5' RACE reads; one entry per CDR3 protein. The top ten clones hold about 8% of a sample with around 1.7 million distinct CDR3 sequences, 28% of them seen once.

Sequenced material: blood. The clonotype originates from a woman between 25 and 40 years old in good health. This chain uses TRBV6-5 with TRBJ2-3, with D perhaps matching TRBD2 (5 bases). The CDR3 loop is CASSYSSGMNTQYF. The CDR3 nucleotides read TGTGCCAGCAGTTACTCGTCGGGGATGAATACGCAGTATTTT.